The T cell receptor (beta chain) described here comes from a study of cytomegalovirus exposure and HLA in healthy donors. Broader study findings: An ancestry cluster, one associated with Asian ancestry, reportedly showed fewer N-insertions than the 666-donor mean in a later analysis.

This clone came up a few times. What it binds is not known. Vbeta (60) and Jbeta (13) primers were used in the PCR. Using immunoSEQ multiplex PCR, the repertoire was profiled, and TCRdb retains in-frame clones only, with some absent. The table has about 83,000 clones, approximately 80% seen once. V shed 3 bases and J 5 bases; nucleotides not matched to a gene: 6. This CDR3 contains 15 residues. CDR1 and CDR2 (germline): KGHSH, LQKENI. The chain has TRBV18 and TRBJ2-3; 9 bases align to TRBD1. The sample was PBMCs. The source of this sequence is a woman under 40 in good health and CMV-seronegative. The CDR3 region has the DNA TGTGCCAGCTCACCGGGACAGGGAATACTAGATACGCAGTATTTT. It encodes CASSPGQGILDTQYF. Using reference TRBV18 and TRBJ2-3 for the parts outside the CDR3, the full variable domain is NAGVMQNPRHLVRRRGQEARLRCSPMKGHSHVYWYRQLPEEGLKFMVYLQKENIIDESGMPKERFSAEFPKEGPSILRIQQVVRGDSAAYFCASSPGQGILDTQYFGPGTRLTVL.